This entry lists 18 T cell receptor beta chains sequenced from one sample in a study of tissue T cells after allogeneic stem cell transplantation. The time point here: mouse harvest day 14 after allogeneic transplant. Tail vein injection delivered 10^7 T-cell-depleted bone marrow cells and 10^6 splenic CD5+ T cells. TCRdb's table, derived via immunoSEQ multiplex PCR, lists solely in-frame clones and lacks some. Seen here are under 9,000 clones, roughly 38% observed once, and the top ten hold approximately 5%. Sequencing was done on a sample of skin. The receptors derive from a female BALB/c mouse given C57BL/6 T cells with graft-versus-host disease after an allogeneic hematopoietic cell transplant.

This clone was seen just once. Mouse gene names apply. The sequence runs out 1 residue before the end of the CDR3; the remainder is reconstructed from the germline J gene. V usage is TRBV26 and J usage is TRBJ2-5, with D unresolved. The CDR3 runs to 11 residues. Germline V gene data show CDR1 as KGHPV and CDR2 as FQNQEV (reference sequence). Between the trimmed V and J ends, which lost 4 bases and 4 bases, there was a span of 3 bases. The CDR3 bases that were read are TGTGCCAGCAGTCCAGAAGACACCCAGTAC. It codes for CASSPEDTQY. The CDR3, in full, reads CASSPEDTQYF.

Regarding this clone: Genes and germline are mouse. The read terminates 1 residue before the CDR3 end, so the remaining end is supplied by the germline J gene. The chain uses TRBV26 and TRBJ2-3; D may be TRBD1 (6 bases). Trimming took off 6 bases at V and 0 bases at J, with 10 bases between the two ends. This CDR3 contains 14 residues. Germline CDR1 reads KGHPV; CDR2 reads FQNQEV (reference sequence). CDR3 in amino acids: CASRDRLSAETLYF. The sequenced part of the CDR3 DNA is TGTGCCAGCAGGGACAGACTTAGTGCAGAAACGCTGTAT.

This clone is classed as medium-sized. Gene names denote mouse genes. The DNA ends 1 residue before the CDR3 does, and the rest of the CDR3 is filled in from the germline J gene. The V and J genes are TRBV12-1 and TRBJ1-3; D possibly corresponds to TRBD1 (5 bases). The V end was cut by 2 bases, the J end by 0 bases, with 13 bases between. The CDR3 sequence is 16 residues long. The germline CDR1 and CDR2 sequences are SGHSN and HYEKVE. CDR3 bases read: TGTGCCAGCTCTCGTCAGGGTATCCTTTCTGGAAATACGCTCTAT. Its translation: CASSRQGILSGNTLY. The entire CDR3 protein reads CASSRQGILSGNTLYF.

Comments on this clone: Gene names and germline refer to mouse. The read falls 1 residue short of the CDR3 end, and the missing part is taken from the germline J gene. The chain is built from TRBV26 and TRBJ1-4; TRBD1 aligns across 7 bases. Germline V CDR1 and CDR2: KGHPV, FQNQEV (reference sequence). Trimming took 1 base from V and 3 from J; bases not matched to a gene: 2. The CDR3 spans 15 residues. CDR3: CASSLYGTANERLFF. The sequenced CDR3 bases are TGTGCCAGCAGTCTGTACGGGACAGCCAACGAAAGATTATTT.

This clone was observed a handful of times. Gene and germline names: mouse. The read ends 1 residue early relative to the CDR3; the germline J gene fills the gap. The chain has TRBV26 and TRBJ1-4, with D hard to call. Germline V CDR1 and CDR2: KGHPV, FQNQEV (reference sequence). This CDR3 spans 13 amino acids. V was pared by 4 bases and J by 5 bases, with 8 bases between. The sequenced CDR3 bases are TGTGCCAGCAGTCCAAACAAAAACGAAAGATTATTT. It translates to CASSPNKNERLF. The entire CDR3 sequence reads CASSPNKNERLFF.

Regarding this clone: The genes are named according to mouse. The read stops 1 residue short of the end of the CDR3; the missing end is completed from the germline J gene. The chain combines TRBV26 with TRBJ2-7; 9 bases agree with TRBD2. This CDR3 has 11 residues. CDR1 and CDR2 from the germline V gene are KGHPV and FQNQEV (reference sequence). V dropped 8 bases and J dropped 5; count of bases not matched to a gene: 1. CDR3 DNA (partial): TGTGCCAGCGTGGGGGGGCATGAACAGTAC. Translated, it gives CASVGGHEQY. The full CDR3 protein reads CASVGGHEQYF.

In its sample, this clone was seen a few times. Genes and germline come from the mouse. The CDR3 spells CASHRDLNYAEQFF. CDR3 DNA, as far as it was read: TGTGCCAGCCACCGGGACTTAAACTATGCTGAGCAGTTC. The rearrangement joins TRBV26 to TRBJ2-1, with D tentatively TRBD2 (6 bases). The observed sequence ends 1 residue before the CDR3 terminus, with the missing tail filled in from the germline J gene. V was shortened by 8 bases and J by 1 base, with 12 bases between the two germline ends. Looked up from germline, CDR1 is KGHPV and CDR2 is FQNQEV (reference sequence). The CDR3 covers 14 residues.

A note on this clone: Mouse names are used for the genes. Read coverage stops 1 residue before the CDR3 terminus; the germline J gene supplies the remainder. V usage is TRBV20 and J usage is TRBJ2-7, with a tentative D call TRBD1 (7 bases). Trimming shortened V by 3 bases and J by 3 bases, and 9 bases separated the two germline ends. Germline CDR1 and CDR2: GFQATS and STVNSAI. The CDR3 is 12 residues long. CDR3 protein: CGARGGNYEQYF. CDR3 DNA (partial): TGTGGTGCTAGAGGGGGCAACTATGAACAGTAC.

About this clone itself: Gene names denote mouse genes. The DNA ends 1 residue before the CDR3 does, and the rest of the CDR3 is filled in from the germline J gene. Other DNA sequences from this sample encode an identical CDR3 as well. V is TRBV26 and J is TRBJ1-2; the D is unclear. CDR1 is KGHPV and CDR2 is FQNQEV in the germline V gene (reference sequence). Trimming stripped 3 bases from V and 1 base from J, with 6 bases between. The CDR3 sequence is 13 residues long. This chain's CDR3 is CASSLPGNSDYTF. The covered CDR3 bases are TGTGCCAGCAGTCTCCCGGGAAACTCCGACTACACC.

About this clone itself: Gene names refer to mouse genes. Read coverage stops 1 residue before the CDR3 terminus; the germline J gene supplies the remainder. V gene TRBV23 combines with J gene TRBJ1-1; the table calls TRBD1, which could not be checked here. CDR1 KGHTA and CDR2 FQNQQP come from the germline V gene. The CDR3 has 14 residues. The CDR3 DNA, read in part, is TGCTCCAGCAGTCCGACAGGGACAAACACAGAAGTCTTC. Protein sequence: CSSSPTGTNTEVF. The CDR3 in its entirety is CSSSPTGTNTEVFF.

This clone is labeled as medium-sized. The gene names given are mouse names. The CDR3 end falls 1 residue outside the read, so it is completed with the germline J gene. J is TRBJ2-7 and V is TRBV13-2; D is perhaps TRBD2 (6 bases). This CDR3 contains 14 residues. The ends were cut back, 5 bases at V and 0 bases at J, with 12 bases in the middle. Germline assignment: CDR1 NNHNN and CDR2 SYGAGS (reference sequence). Partial CDR3 DNA: TGTGCCAGCGGGGATTCGGGGGGCTCCTATGAACAGTAC. Residues: CASGDSGGSYEQY. The whole CDR3 reads CASGDSGGSYEQYF.

Details on this clone: Gene names and germline match the mouse. The read ends 1 residue early relative to the CDR3; the germline J gene fills the gap. The rearrangement joins TRBV4 to TRBJ2-7, with 11 bases that match TRBD2. CDR1 and CDR2 from the germline V gene are LGHDT and YNNKQL (reference sequence). The CDR3 runs 15 residues. The junction had 6 bases not matched to a gene; V was cut back by 4 bases and J by 4 bases. CDR3 loop: CASSFDWGGVYEQYF. CDR3 bases read: TGTGCCAGCAGCTTTGACTGGGGGGGGGTGTATGAACAGTAC.

In this sample, this clone turned up a few times. Germline and genes here are mouse. The CDR3 end falls 1 residue outside the read, so it is completed with the germline J gene. The V gene is TRBV23, the J gene TRBJ2-5; whether TRBD1, the table's D call, matches the DNA was not checked. The CDR3 has 13 residues. Germline CDR1 is KGHTA and CDR2 is FQNQQP. The CDR3 bases that were read are TGCTCCAGCAGTCAAAGGGACAGGGACACCCAGTAC. Translating gives CSSSQRDRDTQY. The entire CDR3 reads CSSSQRDRDTQYF.

A few counts support this clone. Mouse gene names apply. The read is 1 residue too short to cover the CDR3 end, so that end is filled in from the germline J gene. V and J are TRBV23 and TRBJ1-3; the table names TRBD1, a call not compared with the DNA. Germline V gene lookup returns CDR1 KGHTA and CDR2 FQNQQP. The CDR3 runs 15 residues. The CDR3 bases that were read are TGCTCCAGCAGTCAATCGACAGGACCTGGAAATACGCTCTAT. It codes for CSSSQSTGPGNTLY. The entire CDR3 protein is CSSSQSTGPGNTLYF.

A note on this clone: Genes and germline are mouse. Partial CDR3 DNA: TGTGCAAGCAGCCGCTATAATTCGCCCCTCTAC. Its protein product is CASSRYNSPLY. In full, the CDR3 is CASSRYNSPLYF. The rearrangement uses TRBV16 and TRBJ1-6; D not resolved. The read ends 1 residue early relative to the CDR3; the germline J gene fills the gap. TRBJ1-6 is designated an ORF whose function remains uncertain. In germline, CDR1 is SGHSA, CDR2 FRNQAP. With 5 bases removed from V and 3 bases from J, the gap between germline ends came to 2 bases. This CDR3 spans 12 amino acids.

Worth noting for this clone: The gene symbols are mouse symbols. The read halts 1 residue ahead of the CDR3 end, with the missing end drawn from the germline J gene. The rearrangement joins TRBV16 to TRBJ2-7; possibly TRBD1 for D (6 bases). Germline CDR1 SGHSA, CDR2 FRNQAP. Trimming removed 3 bases at V and 4 bases at J, with 10 bases between. CDR3 length equals 13 residues. Here the CDR3 reads CASSFGRGYEQYF. CDR3 DNA, as far as it was read: TGTGCAAGCAGCTTTGGCAGGGGATATGAACAGTAC.

This clone was observed a few times. Mouse gene names apply. The read gets to within 1 residue of the CDR3 end, and the germline J gene fills in the rest. The chain uses TRBV26 and TRBJ1-1, with D uncertain. Germline V gene data show CDR1 as KGHPV and CDR2 as FQNQEV (reference sequence). Trimming shortened V by 4 bases and J by 4 bases, and 4 bases separated the two germline ends. The CDR3 consists of 11 residues. CDR3 DNA (partial): TGTGCCAGCAGTCACAGCACAGAAGTCTTC. Amino acids: CASSHSTEVF. The full-length CDR3 reads as CASSHSTEVFF.

Comments on this clone: The gene names given are mouse names. The read is 1 residue too short to cover the CDR3 end, so that end is filled in from the germline J gene. The chain couples TRBV20 to TRBJ1-4; D gene unclear. Germline CDR1 is GFQATS and CDR2 is STVNSAI. The V and J ends lost 0 bases and 7 bases respectively, with 6 bases between them. The CDR3 is 12 residues long. Partial CDR3 DNA: TGTGGTGCTAGGGAGGGCATCGAAAGATTATTT. Residues: CGAREGIERLF. The CDR3, in full, reads CGAREGIERLFF.